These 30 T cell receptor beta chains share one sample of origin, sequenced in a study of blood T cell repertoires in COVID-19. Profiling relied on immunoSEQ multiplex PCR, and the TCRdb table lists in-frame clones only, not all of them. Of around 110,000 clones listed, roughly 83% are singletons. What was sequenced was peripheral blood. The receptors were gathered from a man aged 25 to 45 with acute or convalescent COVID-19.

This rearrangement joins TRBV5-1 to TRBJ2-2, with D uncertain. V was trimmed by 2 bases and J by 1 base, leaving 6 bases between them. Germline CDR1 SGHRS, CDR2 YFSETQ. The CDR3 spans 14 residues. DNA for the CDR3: TGCGCCAGCAGCTTTAACAGGAACACCGGGGAGCTGTTTTTT. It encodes CASSFNRNTGELFF.

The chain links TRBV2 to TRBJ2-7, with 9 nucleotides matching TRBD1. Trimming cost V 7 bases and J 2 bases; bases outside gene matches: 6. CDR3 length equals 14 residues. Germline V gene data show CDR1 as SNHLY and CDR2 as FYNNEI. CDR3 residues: CASMGTGSAYEQYV. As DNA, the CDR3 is TGTGCCAGCATGGGGACAGGGAGCGCCTACGAGCAGTACGTC.

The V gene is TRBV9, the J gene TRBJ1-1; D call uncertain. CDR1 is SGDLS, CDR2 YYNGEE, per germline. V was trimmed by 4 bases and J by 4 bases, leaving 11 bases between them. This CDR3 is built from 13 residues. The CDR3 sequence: CASSPRSSTEAFF. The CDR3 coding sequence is TGTGCCAGCAGCCCCCGTAGTAGCACTGAAGCTTTCTTT.

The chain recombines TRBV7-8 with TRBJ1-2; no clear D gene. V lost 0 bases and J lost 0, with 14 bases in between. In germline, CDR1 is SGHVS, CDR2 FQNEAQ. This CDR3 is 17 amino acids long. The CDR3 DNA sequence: TGTGCCAGCAGCTTAGCGATAGGACTGAACTCTAACTATGGCTACACCTTC. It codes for CASSLAIGLNSNYGYTF. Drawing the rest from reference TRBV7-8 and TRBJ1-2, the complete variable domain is GAGVSQSPRYKVAKRGQDVALRCDPISGHVSLFWYQQALGQGPEFLTYFQNEAQLDKSGLPSDRFFAERPEGSVSTLKIQRTQQEDSAVYLCASSLAIGLNSNYGYTFGSGTRLTVV.

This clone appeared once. The chain's CDR3 is CASSLVDRTGNTIYF. CDR3 nucleotides: TGTGCCAGCAGCTTGGTGGACAGAACTGGAAACACCATATATTTT. The rearrangement joins TRBV5-4 to TRBJ1-3, with D possibly matching TRBD1 (6 bases). The CDR3 sequence is 15 residues long. The germline V and J ends were trimmed by 0 bases and 2 bases, with 9 bases remaining between them. The germline V gene encodes CDR1 SGHNT and CDR2 YYREEE (reference sequence).

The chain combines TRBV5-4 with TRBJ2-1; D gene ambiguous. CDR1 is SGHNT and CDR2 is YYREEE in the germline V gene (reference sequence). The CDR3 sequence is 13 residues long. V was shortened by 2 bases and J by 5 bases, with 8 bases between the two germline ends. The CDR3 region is CASSFVGHNEQFF. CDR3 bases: TGTGCCAGCAGCTTTGTGGGCCACAATGAGCAGTTCTTC.

The CDR3 region is CAIQPGHYEQYV. DNA of the CDR3: TGTGCCATACAACCGGGACACTACGAGCAGTACGTC. The chain uses TRBV9 and TRBJ2-7; D perhaps matches TRBD1 (6 bases). The CDR3 sequence is 12 residues long. The V gene's germline CDR1 is SGDLS and CDR2 YYNGEE. The ends were cut back, 9 bases at V and 3 bases at J, with 13 bases in the middle.

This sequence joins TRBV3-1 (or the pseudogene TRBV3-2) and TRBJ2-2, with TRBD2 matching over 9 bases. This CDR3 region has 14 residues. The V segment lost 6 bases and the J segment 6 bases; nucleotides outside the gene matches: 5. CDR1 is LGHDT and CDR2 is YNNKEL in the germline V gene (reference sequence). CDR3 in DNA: TGTGCCAGCAGACCTAGCGGGGCCCCCGGGGAGCTGTTTTTT. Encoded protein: CASRPSGAPGELFF.

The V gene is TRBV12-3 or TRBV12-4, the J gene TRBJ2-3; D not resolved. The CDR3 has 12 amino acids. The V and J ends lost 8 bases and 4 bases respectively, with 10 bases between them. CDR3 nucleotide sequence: TGTGCCAGCGGGCAACAACCAGATACGCAGTATTTT. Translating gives CASGQQPDTQYF.

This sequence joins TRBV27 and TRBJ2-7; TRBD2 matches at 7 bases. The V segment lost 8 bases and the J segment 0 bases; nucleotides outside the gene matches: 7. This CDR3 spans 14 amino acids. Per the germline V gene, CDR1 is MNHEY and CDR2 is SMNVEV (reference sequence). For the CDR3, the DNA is TGTGCCAGCTTTGGGGCTAGCGGCTCCTACGAGCAGTACGTC. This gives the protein CASFGASGSYEQYV.

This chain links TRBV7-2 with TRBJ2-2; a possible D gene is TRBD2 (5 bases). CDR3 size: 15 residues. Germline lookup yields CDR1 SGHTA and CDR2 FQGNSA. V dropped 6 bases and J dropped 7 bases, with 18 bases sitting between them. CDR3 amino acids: CASRPSGLRDGELFF. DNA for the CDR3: TGTGCCAGCAGACCGAGCGGTCTACGGGACGGGGAGCTGTTTTTT.

In nucleotides, the CDR3 is TGTGCCAGCAGCGCCCAGGACAGGGTGTCCGGGGCCAACGTCCTGACTTTC. It yields the protein CASSAQDRVSGANVLTF. The chain couples TRBV9 to TRBJ2-6; 8 nucleotides match TRBD1. The CDR3 loop spans 17 amino acids. V dropped 3 bases and J dropped 4; count of bases not matched to a gene: 9. Per germline, CDR1 SGDLS and CDR2 YYNGEE.

CDR3 sequence (DNA): TGTGCCACCCGGGGGGCAGGGGTCACTGAAGCTTTCTTT. This translates into CATRGAGVTEAFF. The rearrangement uses TRBV19 and TRBJ1-1; possibly TRBD1 for D (6 bases). The CDR3 covers 13 residues. Germline CDR1 is LNHDA and CDR2 is SQIVND (reference sequence). Deletions cut 10 bases from V and 4 bases from J, with 16 bases between.

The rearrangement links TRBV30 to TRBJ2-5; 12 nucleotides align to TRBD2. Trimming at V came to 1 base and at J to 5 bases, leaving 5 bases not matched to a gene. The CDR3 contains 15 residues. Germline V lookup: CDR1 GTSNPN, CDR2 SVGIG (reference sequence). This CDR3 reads CAWSAGLAGLETQYF. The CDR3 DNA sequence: TGTGCCTGGAGTGCGGGACTAGCGGGTTTGGAGACCCAGTACTTC.

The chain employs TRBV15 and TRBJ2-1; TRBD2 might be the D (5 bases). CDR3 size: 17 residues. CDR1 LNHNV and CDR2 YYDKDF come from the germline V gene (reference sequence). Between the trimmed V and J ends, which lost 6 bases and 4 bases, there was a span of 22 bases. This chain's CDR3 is CATSPPQLVSIYNEQFF. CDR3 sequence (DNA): TGTGCCACCAGTCCCCCCCAACTAGTATCCATTTACAATGAGCAGTTCTTC.

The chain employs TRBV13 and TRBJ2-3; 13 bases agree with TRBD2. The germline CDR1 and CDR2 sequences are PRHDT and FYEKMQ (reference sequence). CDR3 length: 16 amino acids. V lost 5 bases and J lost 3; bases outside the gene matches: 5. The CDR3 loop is CASSTRTSGRTDTQYF. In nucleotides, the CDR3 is TGTGCCAGCAGCACGCGGACTAGCGGGAGAACAGATACGCAGTATTTT.

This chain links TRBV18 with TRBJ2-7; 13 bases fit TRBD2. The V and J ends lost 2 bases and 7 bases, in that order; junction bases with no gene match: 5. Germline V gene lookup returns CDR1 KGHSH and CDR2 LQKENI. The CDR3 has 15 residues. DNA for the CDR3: TGTGCCAGCTCACCAGGACTAGCGGGAGCGGAAGAGCAGTACGTC. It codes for CASSPGLAGAEEQYV.

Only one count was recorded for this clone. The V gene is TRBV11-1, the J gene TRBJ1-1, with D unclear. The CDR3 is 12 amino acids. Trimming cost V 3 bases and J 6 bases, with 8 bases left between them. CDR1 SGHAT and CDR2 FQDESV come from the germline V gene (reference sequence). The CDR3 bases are TGTGCCAGCAGCTTTGCGTTCGCTGAAGCTTTCTTT. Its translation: CASSFAFAEAFF.

CDR3 amino acids: CAISTNTGELFF. CDR3 DNA: TGTGCCATCAGTACAAACACCGGGGAGCTGTTTTTT. The V call is TRBV10-3, the J call TRBJ2-2; D is uncertain. V shed 5 bases and J shed 2 bases, with 3 bases lying between them. CDR1 is ENHRY and CDR2 is SYGVKD in the germline V gene. The CDR3 has 12 residues.

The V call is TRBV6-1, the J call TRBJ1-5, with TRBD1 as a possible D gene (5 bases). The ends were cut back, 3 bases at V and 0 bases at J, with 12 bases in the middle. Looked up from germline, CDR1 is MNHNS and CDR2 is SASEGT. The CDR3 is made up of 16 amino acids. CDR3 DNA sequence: TGTGCCAGCAGTGATCGTGTAGGGGCTAGCAATCAGCCCCAGCATTTT. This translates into CASSDRVGASNQPQHF.

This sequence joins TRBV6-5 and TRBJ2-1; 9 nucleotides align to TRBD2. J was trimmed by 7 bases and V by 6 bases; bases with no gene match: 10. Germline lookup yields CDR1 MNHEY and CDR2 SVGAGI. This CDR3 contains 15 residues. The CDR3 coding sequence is TGTGCCAGCAGCCGTAGCGGGGGTTCCCAAAATGAGCAGTTCTTC. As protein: CASSRSGGSQNEQFF.

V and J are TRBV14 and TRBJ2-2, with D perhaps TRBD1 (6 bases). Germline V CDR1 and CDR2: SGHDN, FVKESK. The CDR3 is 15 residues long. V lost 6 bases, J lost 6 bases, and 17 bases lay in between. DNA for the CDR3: TGTGCCAGCAGTCGCGACAGGCCCCCGGCCGGGGAGCTGTTTTTT. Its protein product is CASSRDRPPAGELFF.

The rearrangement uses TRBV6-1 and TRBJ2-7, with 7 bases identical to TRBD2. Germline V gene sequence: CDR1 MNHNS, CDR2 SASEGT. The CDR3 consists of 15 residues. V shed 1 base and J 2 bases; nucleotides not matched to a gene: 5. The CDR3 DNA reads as TGTGCCAGCAGTGAAGACCCAGCGGGGACCTACGAGCAGTACGTC. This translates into CASSEDPAGTYEQYV.

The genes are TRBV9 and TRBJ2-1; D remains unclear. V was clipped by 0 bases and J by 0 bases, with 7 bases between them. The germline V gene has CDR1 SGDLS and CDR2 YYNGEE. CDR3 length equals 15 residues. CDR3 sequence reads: CASSVAVSSYNEQFF. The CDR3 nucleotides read TGTGCCAGCAGCGTAGCGGTGAGCTCCTACAATGAGCAGTTCTTC. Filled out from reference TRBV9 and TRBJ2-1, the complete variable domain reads DSGVTQTPKHLITATGQRVTLRCSPRSGDLSVYWYQQSLDQGLQFLIQYYNGEERAKGNILERFSAQQFPDLHSELNLSSLELGDSALYFCASSVAVSSYNEQFFGPGTRLTVL.

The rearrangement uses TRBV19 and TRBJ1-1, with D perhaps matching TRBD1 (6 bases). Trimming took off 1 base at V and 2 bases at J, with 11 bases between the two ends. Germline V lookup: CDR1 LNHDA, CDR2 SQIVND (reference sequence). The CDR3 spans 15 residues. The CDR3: CASSIVGQINTEAFF. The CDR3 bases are TGTGCCAGTAGTATAGTAGGACAGATTAACACTGAAGCTTTCTTT.

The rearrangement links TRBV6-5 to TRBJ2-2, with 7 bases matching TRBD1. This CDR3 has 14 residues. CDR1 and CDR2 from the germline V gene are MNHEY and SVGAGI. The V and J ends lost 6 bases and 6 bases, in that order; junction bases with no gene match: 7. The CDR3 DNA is TGTGCCAGCAGACGACAGGGTAACGCCGGGGAGCTGTTTTTT. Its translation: CASRRQGNAGELFF.

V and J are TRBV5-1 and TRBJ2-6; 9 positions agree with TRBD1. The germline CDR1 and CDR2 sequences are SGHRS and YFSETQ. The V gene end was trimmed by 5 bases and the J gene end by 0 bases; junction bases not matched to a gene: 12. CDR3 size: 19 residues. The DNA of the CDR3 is TGCGCCAGCAGGCTACACCCCGGGACAGGGCCCTCTGGGGCCAACGTCCTGACTTTC. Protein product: CASRLHPGTGPSGANVLTF.

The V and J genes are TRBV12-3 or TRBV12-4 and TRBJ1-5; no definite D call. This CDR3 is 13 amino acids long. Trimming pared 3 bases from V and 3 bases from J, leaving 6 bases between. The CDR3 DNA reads TGTGCCAGCAGTTTTAGTGACAATCAGCCCCAGCATTTT. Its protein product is CASSFSDNQPQHF.

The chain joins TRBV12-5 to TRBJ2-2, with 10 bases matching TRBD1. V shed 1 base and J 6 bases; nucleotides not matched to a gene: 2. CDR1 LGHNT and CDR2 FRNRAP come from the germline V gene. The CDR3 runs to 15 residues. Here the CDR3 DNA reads TGTGCTAGTGGTTTGGGACAGGGGGCCGCCGGGGAGCTGTTTTTT. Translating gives CASGLGQGAAGELFF.

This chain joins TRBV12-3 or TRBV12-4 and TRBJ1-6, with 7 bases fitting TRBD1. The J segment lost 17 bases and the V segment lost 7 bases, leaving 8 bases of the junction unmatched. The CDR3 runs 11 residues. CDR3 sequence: CASTLGTVVHF. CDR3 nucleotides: TGTGCCAGCACCCTCGGGACAGTGGTCCACTTT.